What follows are 3 T cell receptor beta chains derived from one specimen sequenced in a study of post-analysis software for immune sequencing data. The antigens for these receptors are not known. Prepared libraries of TCR beta cDNA carried unique molecular identifiers. TCRdb analysed the PCR reads with MiXCR anew, one entry per CDR3 protein. The table includes about 770,000 distinct CDR3 sequences, about 43% detected once. The study's findings and limits: Five or six TRBV segments appeared more often in patients than in controls, and TRBV5-6, TRBV5-1 and TRBV20-1 were among these.

Material for sequencing was blood. These receptors all come from a girl under 18 with multiple sclerosis.

This clonotype has just a few counts. The chain is built from TRBV20-1 and TRBJ2-7, with 10 positions matching TRBD2. J was trimmed by 1 base and V by 7 bases; bases with no gene match: 4. Germline assignment: CDR1 DFQATT and CDR2 SNEGSKA (reference sequence). This CDR3 comprises 13 residues. CDR3 region: CSVPGLASYEQYF. The CDR3 DNA follows: TGCAGTGTTCCGGGACTAGCGTCCTACGAGCAGTACTTC.

The CDR3 region is CSATKGSQADTQYF. As DNA, the CDR3 is TGCAGTGCTACCAAGGGTAGTCAGGCAGATACGCAGTATTTT. The chain carries TRBV20-1 and TRBJ2-3, with no clear D. Germline values: CDR1 DFQATT, CDR2 SNEGSKA (reference sequence). The CDR3 covers 14 residues. Trimming removed 4 bases at V and 4 bases at J, with 15 bases between.

The rearrangement uses TRBV15 and TRBJ1-5; unclear D gene. V lost 4 bases to trimming and J lost 3 bases, with 7 bases between them. The CDR3 totals 13 residues. The V gene's germline CDR1 is LNHNV and CDR2 YYDKDF (reference sequence). The CDR3 DNA sequence: TGTGCCACCAGCACTGACCTCAATCAGCCCCAGCATTTT. It translates to CATSTDLNQPQHF.